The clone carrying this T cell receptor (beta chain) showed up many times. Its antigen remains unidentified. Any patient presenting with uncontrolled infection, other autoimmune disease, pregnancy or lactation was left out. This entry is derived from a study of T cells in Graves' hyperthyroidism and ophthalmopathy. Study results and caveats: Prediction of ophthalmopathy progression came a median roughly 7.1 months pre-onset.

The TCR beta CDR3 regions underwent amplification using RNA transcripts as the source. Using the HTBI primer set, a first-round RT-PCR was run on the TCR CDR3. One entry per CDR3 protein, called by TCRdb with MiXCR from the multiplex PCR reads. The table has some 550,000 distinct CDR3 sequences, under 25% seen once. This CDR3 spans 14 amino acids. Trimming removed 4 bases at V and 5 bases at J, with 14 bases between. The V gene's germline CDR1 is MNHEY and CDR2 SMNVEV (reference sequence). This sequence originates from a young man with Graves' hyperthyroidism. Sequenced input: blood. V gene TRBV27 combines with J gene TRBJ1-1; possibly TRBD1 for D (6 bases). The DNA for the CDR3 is TGTGCCAGCAGTTCCCCGGGGGCGCGGACTGAAGCTTTCTTT. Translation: CASSSPGARTEAFF.